This passage covers 17 T cell receptor beta chains from one sample sequenced in a study of glioma-infiltrating T cells after dendritic cell vaccination. Sequencing was performed with immunoSEQ multiplex PCR; in TCRdb, only in-frame clones are kept and a portion is missing. This sample has approximately 67,000 clones, with 81% found just once. The input for sequencing was blood, taken before dendritic cell vaccination. All receptors derive from a human donor with glioblastoma.

The J gene is TRBJ2-3, the V gene TRBV2; the match to TRBD1 covers 7 bases. The V gene's germline CDR1 is SNHLY and CDR2 FYNNEI. Germline trimming cut 5 bases from V and 4 bases from J; bases unmatched to any gene: 9. CDR3 size: 15 residues. CDR3 sequence reads: CASSRQQGWADTQYF. The CDR3 DNA follows: TGTGCCAGCAGTAGACAACAGGGGTGGGCAGATACGCAGTATTTT.

The rearrangement uses TRBV2 and TRBJ1-5; 7 bases map to TRBD1. Per germline, CDR1 SNHLY and CDR2 FYNNEI. The ends lost 6 bases at V and 10 bases at J; junction bases unmatched: 12. The CDR3 loop spans 14 amino acids. This CDR3 is CASRGTARFTPQHF. CDR3 bases: TGTGCCAGCAGGGGGACAGCTCGGTTCACCCCCCAGCATTTT.

The gene calls are TRBV6-1 and TRBJ2-7; 7 positions match TRBD1. Germline V lookup: CDR1 MNHNS, CDR2 SASEGT. The CDR3 sequence is 13 residues long. V trimming: 6 bases; J trimming: 7 bases; junction bases outside the gene matches: 9. The CDR3 nucleotides read TGTGCCAGCAGCGGGACAGCCGATCGAGAGCAGTACTTC. The encoded protein is CASSGTADREQYF.

The chain combines TRBV13 with TRBJ2-1; 11 nucleotides match TRBD2. CDR1 PRHDT and CDR2 FYEKMQ come from the germline V gene (reference sequence). The length of the CDR3 is 17 residues. The J segment lost 1 base and the V segment lost 4 bases, leaving 6 bases of the junction unmatched. The CDR3 DNA reads TGTGCCAGCAGCTCACTACTAGCGGGGGTATCCTACAATGAGCAGTTCTTC. The encoded protein is CASSSLLAGVSYNEQFF.

The gene calls are TRBV4-3 and TRBJ2-1; TRBD2 matches 8 bases. V shed 0 bases, J shed 4 bases, and the junction held 5 bases outside the gene matches. The germline CDR1 and CDR2 sequences are LGHNA and YSLEER. The CDR3 covers 16 residues. The CDR3 loop reads CASSQDGSGEYNEQFF. As DNA, the CDR3 is TGCGCCAGCAGCCAAGACGGTAGCGGGGAATACAATGAGCAGTTCTTC.

CDR3 amino acids: CASSNHGSSGNTIYF. CDR3 DNA sequence: TGTGCCAGCAGCAACCACGGGTCCTCTGGAAACACCATATATTTT. The chain carries TRBV11-2 and TRBJ1-3; D is ambiguous. The CDR3 contains 15 residues. Deletions cut 5 bases from V and 0 bases from J, with 11 bases between. Germline CDR1 and CDR2: SGHAT and FQNNGV.

This clone was observed a handful of times. The chain employs TRBV4-1 and TRBJ1-4; 10 nucleotides line up with TRBD1. Germline CDR1 and CDR2: MGHRA and YSYEKL. V trimming: 3 bases; J trimming: 8 bases; junction bases outside the gene matches: 9. CDR3 length: 16 residues. The CDR3 DNA reads as TGCGCCAGCAGCCAGGGACCGGGACAGGGGCACGAAAAACTGTTTTTT. Protein: CASSQGPGQGHEKLFF.

The chain combines TRBV5-1 with TRBJ2-7, with D tentatively TRBD1 (5 bases). The CDR3 runs to 13 residues. Looked up from germline, CDR1 is SGHRS and CDR2 is YFSETQ. The V and J ends lost 0 bases and 3 bases respectively, with 7 bases between them. The CDR3 DNA is TGCGCCAGCAGCTTGGCAGGGAACTACGAGCAGTACTTC. It codes for CASSLAGNYEQYF.

The chain has TRBV29-1 and TRBJ2-3; D perhaps matches TRBD2 (6 bases). Trimming left V 2 bases short and J 5 bases short, with 11 bases between. The germline V gene has CDR1 SQVTM and CDR2 ANQGSEA. The CDR3 runs to 13 residues. CDR3 nucleotide sequence: TGCAGCGTTGAACCCCGACTAGTAGATACGCAGTATTTT. Protein product: CSVEPRLVDTQYF.

This chain connects TRBV6-5 to TRBJ2-1; TRBD2 is a possible D gene (5 bases). The V end was cut by 7 bases, the J end by 2 bases, with 12 bases between. Germline V lookup: CDR1 MNHEY, CDR2 SVGAGI. The CDR3 sequence is 14 residues long. DNA for the CDR3: TGTGCCAGCAAAGGCGAGGGAGCCTACAATGAGCAGTTCTTC. Translation gives CASKGEGAYNEQFF.

J is TRBJ2-1 and V is TRBV7-3, with D unclear. There are 15 residues in the CDR3. The ends were cut back, 1 base at V and 0 bases at J, with 7 bases in the middle. CDR1 SGHTA and CDR2 FQGTGA come from the germline V gene. CDR3 nucleotides: TGTGCCAGCAGCTTAATGCCTAGCTCCTACAATGAGCAGTTCTTC. Protein: CASSLMPSSYNEQFF.

This chain joins TRBV9 and TRBJ1-1, with no clear D. CDR3 length equals 13 residues. Trimming cost V 2 bases and J 5 bases, with 10 bases left between them. Germline V CDR1 and CDR2: SGDLS, YYNGEE. CDR3 protein: CASSVEDTTEAFF. In nucleotides, the CDR3 is TGTGCCAGCAGCGTCGAAGACACAACTGAAGCTTTCTTT.

The rearrangement joins TRBV11-2 to TRBJ2-7; no reliable D call. Germline CDR1 reads SGHAT; CDR2 reads FQNNGV. The V gene lost 4 bases and the J gene lost 1 base, with 8 bases spanning the gap. This CDR3 has 13 amino acids. This chain's CDR3 is CASSSYRSYEQYF. The CDR3 coding sequence is TGTGCCAGCAGCTCGTACAGATCCTACGAGCAGTACTTC.

This clone was counted ten times or more. The chain carries TRBV5-5 and TRBJ2-1; 7 bases match TRBD2. V gave up 1 base and J gave up 0 bases; unmatched junction bases: 10. This CDR3 spans 18 amino acids. Germline loops: CDR1 SGHKS, CDR2 YYEKEE (reference sequence). DNA of the CDR3: TGTGCCAGCAGCTTGTGGGGGGACTACCAGAGCTCCTACAATGAGCAGTTCTTC. Its translation is CASSLWGDYQSSYNEQFF.

This chain's CDR3 is CASSFPKGAPYEQYF. In DNA form, the CDR3 reads TGTGCCAGCAGCTTCCCAAAGGGGGCCCCCTACGAGCAGTACTTC. The chain combines TRBV7-8 with TRBJ2-7, with 7 nucleotides matching TRBD1. The CDR3 extends over 15 amino acids. Germline V CDR1 and CDR2: SGHVS, FQNEAQ. V gave up 3 bases and J gave up 2 bases; unmatched junction bases: 7.

The rearrangement joins TRBV25-1 to TRBJ2-7; D call uncertain. The CDR3 extends over 13 amino acids. Trimming removed 1 base at V and 2 bases at J, with 6 bases between. Germline V gene data show CDR1 as MGHDK and CDR2 as SYGVNS. The CDR3, as DNA: TGTGCCAGCAGTGAATTCTCGGCCTACGAGCAGTACTTC. Protein product: CASSEFSAYEQYF.

V is TRBV6-6 and J is TRBJ1-2; the match to TRBD1 covers 7 bases. The CDR3 spans 14 residues. Germline CDR1 MNHNY, CDR2 SVGAGI (reference sequence). The junction had 11 bases not matched to a gene; V was cut back by 5 bases and J by 8 bases. The CDR3, as DNA: TGTGCCAGCAGTCAATCCGCAGGGGGATGGGGCTACACCTTC. Translated, it gives CASSQSAGGWGYTF.